This TCR beta chain is drawn from a study of blood T cells in healthy people across ages. A second PCR of about 6 to 12 cycles used a sample-barcoded 5' primer and a J-beta primer mix. Through a template-switch adaptor with 12 random nucleotides, each cDNA molecule received a tag. MiXCR was run by TCRdb on the 5' RACE reads, yielding one entry per CDR3 protein. Counted here are approximately 1.5 million distinct CDR3 sequences, around 35% occurring once; the ten biggest clones make up over 9%. As for this clonotype: A much larger clone lies one base from this, so it may be a read error.

The origin of this receptor is a woman under 40 in good health. Material for sequencing was blood.

The CDR3 sequence: CSTRTDTQYF. The CDR3 DNA is TGCAGCACACGGACAGATACGCAGTATTTT. This chain joins TRBV29-1 and TRBJ2-3; D call uncertain. The CDR3 has 10 amino acids. Per germline, CDR1 SQVTM and CDR2 ANQGSEA. Deletions cut 8 bases from V and 3 bases from J, with 6 bases between.